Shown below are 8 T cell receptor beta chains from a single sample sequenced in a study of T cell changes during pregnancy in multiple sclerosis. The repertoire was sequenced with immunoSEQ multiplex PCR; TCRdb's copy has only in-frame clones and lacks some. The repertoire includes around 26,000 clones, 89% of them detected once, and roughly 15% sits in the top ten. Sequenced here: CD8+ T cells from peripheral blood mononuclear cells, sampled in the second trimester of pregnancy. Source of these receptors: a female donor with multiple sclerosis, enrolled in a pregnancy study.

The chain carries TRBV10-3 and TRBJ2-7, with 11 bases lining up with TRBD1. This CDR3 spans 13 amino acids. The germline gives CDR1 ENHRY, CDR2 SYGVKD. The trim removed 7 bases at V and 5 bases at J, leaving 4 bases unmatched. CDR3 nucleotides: TGTGCCATCACGGACAGGGGGCAAGACGAGCAGTACTTC. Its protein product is CAITDRGQDEQYF.

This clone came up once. The CDR3 bases are TGTGCCATCAGTGATACGACAGGGAAGGGGTCCTACGAGCAGTACTTC. Translation gives CAISDTTGKGSYEQYF. This chain connects TRBV10-3 to TRBJ2-7; 7 nucleotides agree with TRBD1. The ends lost 3 bases at V and 1 base at J; junction bases unmatched: 9. The CDR3 consists of 16 residues. Germline CDR1 ENHRY, CDR2 SYGVKD.

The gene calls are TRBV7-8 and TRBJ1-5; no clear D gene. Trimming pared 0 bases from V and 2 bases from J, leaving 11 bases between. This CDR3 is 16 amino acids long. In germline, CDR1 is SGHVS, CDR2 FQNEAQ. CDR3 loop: CASSLADGGRNQPQHF. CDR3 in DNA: TGTGCCAGCAGCTTAGCGGATGGAGGCCGCAATCAGCCCCAGCATTTT.

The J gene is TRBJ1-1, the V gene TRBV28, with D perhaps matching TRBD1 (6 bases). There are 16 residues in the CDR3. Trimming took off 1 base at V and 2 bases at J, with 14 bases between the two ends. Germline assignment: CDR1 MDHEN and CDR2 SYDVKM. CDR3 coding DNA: TGTGCCAGCAGTTTATTAGGGGGGGGATTAAACACTGAAGCTTTCTTT. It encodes CASSLLGGGLNTEAFF.

Here the CDR3 reads CASNQRGLNIQYF. CDR3 DNA sequence: TGTGCCAGCAACCAAAGGGGGTTGAACATTCAGTACTTC. V is TRBV28 and J is TRBJ2-4; tentative D call: TRBD1 (6 bases). CDR3 length: 13 residues. Germline CDR1 and CDR2: MDHEN and SYDVKM. V was trimmed by 7 bases and J by 7 bases, leaving 14 bases between them.

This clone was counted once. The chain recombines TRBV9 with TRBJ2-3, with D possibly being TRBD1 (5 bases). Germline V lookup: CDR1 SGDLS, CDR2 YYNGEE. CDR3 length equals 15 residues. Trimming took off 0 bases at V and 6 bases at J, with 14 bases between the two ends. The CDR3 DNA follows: TGTGCCAGCAGCGTAGGGCGAGTGGGGCGCGATACGCAGTATTTT. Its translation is CASSVGRVGRDTQYF.

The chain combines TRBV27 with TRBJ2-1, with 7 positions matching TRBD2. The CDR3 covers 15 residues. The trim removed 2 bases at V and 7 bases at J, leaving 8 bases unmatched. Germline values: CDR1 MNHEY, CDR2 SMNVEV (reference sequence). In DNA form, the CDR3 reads TGTGCCAGCAGTTTAGGGGCGGGAGCGTTAAATGAGCAGTTCTTC. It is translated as CASSLGAGALNEQFF.

CDR3 residues: CASSSLLLGNNEQFF. The DNA of the CDR3 is TGTGCCAGCAGTTCCCTCCTACTAGGGAACAATGAGCAGTTCTTC. The chain has TRBV28 and TRBJ2-1, with D possibly matching TRBD2 (5 bases). The ends were cut back, 4 bases at V and 5 bases at J, with 15 bases in the middle. This CDR3 spans 15 amino acids. Germline values: CDR1 MDHEN, CDR2 SYDVKM.